Following are 26 T cell receptor beta chains from one sample sequenced in a study of breast tumors, draining lymph nodes, adjacent tissues. Axillary draining lymph nodes of breast cancer patients supplied the node samples. TCRdb analysed the multiplex PCR reads with MiXCR anew, one entry per CDR3 protein. The sample consists of roughly 100,000 distinct CDR3 sequences, more than 25% of them appearing once. Material for sequencing was axillary lymph node tissue. All receptors come from a female donor with breast cancer. Some clones in this sample may be carry-over from other donors' samples.

A remark on this clonotype: Lacking the conserved final phenylalanine or tryptophan, this CDR3 likely reflects a read error. The limits of the CDR3 on the DNA are not certain, so only TCRdb's listed CDR3 is given. This chain connects TRBV7-3 to TRBJ2-5; the table names TRBD2, a call not compared with the DNA. Inclusive of both ends, the CDR3 amounts to 13 amino acids. Germline lookup yields CDR1 SGHTA and CDR2 FQGTGA. The CDR3 spells CASSQGLAGYQHY.

This clonotype was seen at least ten times. The CDR3 region has the DNA TGTGCCAGCAGCCGCGCAGGGTTCACCTACGAGCAGTACTTC. Translated: CASSRAGFTYEQYF. The chain has TRBV5-5 and TRBJ2-7; D may be TRBD1 (5 bases). V was clipped by 4 bases and J by 2 bases, with 13 bases between them. CDR3 length equals 14 residues. Looked up from germline, CDR1 is SGHKS and CDR2 is YYEKEE (reference sequence).

Many counts were recorded for this clonotype. This chain joins TRBV6-1 and TRBJ1-6; a possible D gene is TRBD1 (5 bases). V was shortened by 3 bases and J by 10 bases, with 10 bases between the two germline ends. The CDR3 has 13 residues. Germline CDR1 reads MNHNS; CDR2 reads SASEGT. CDR3 sequence reads: CASSDPGGSPLHF. CDR3 bases: TGTGCCAGCAGTGATCCGGGGGGATCACCCCTCCACTTT.

On this clonotype: This sequence may be a read error, since a much larger clone differs from it by one base. J is TRBJ2-7 and V is TRBV5-4; D perhaps matches TRBD2 (6 bases). The CDR3 has 14 amino acids. V lost 9 bases and J 9 bases, leaving 25 bases between the germline ends. Per germline, CDR1 SGHNT and CDR2 YYREEE (reference sequence). CDR3 nucleotide sequence: TGTGCCACCGGAGTTCGGGGGTTCTCCTACAGGCAGTACTTC. Translation gives CATGVRGFSYRQYF.

A remark on this clonotype: This sequence may be a read error, since a much larger clone differs from it by one base. The J gene is TRBJ2-7, the V gene TRBV6-6; possibly TRBD1 for D (6 bases). The CDR3 extends over 17 amino acids. Germline CDR1 is MNHNY and CDR2 is SVGAGI (reference sequence). Written as DNA, the CDR3 is TGTGCCAGCAGTCCCCGAGATAGCCCCAGTGGGGGCTACGAGCGGTACTTC. It specifies CASSPRDSPSGGYERYF.

This clonotype was detected a few times. The chain is built from TRBV6-2 or TRBV6-3 and TRBJ1-2, with a possible D match to TRBD1 (5 bases). This CDR3 has 16 residues. The V gene lost 2 bases and the J gene lost 4 bases, with 17 bases spanning the gap. Germline V CDR1 and CDR2: MNHEY, SVGEGT. The CDR3 region is CASSYRSGRQAYGYTF. The CDR3, as DNA: TGTGCCAGCAGTTACCGGTCGGGACGGCAAGCCTATGGCTACACCTTC.

Points on this clonotype: Without the conserved terminal phenylalanine or tryptophan, this CDR3 likely stems from a read error. V usage is TRBV20-1 and J usage is TRBJ2-7; no clear D. Germline values: CDR1 DFQATT, CDR2 SNEGSKA (reference sequence). This CDR3 region has 13 residues. In DNA, the CDR3 is TGCAGCGTCCTCACAGATTTCTCCTACGAGCAGTACCTC. This encodes CSVLTDFSYEQYL.

This clonotype has at least ten counts. The chain employs TRBV3-1 and TRBJ2-1; 10 positions match TRBD2. V dropped 5 bases and J dropped 7; count of bases not matched to a gene: 5. CDR3 length: 14 residues. Germline V gene data show CDR1 as LGHDT and CDR2 as YNNKEL (reference sequence). The chain's CDR3 is CASSLSGRGNEQFF. The CDR3 region has the DNA TGTGCCAGCAGCTTAAGCGGGAGGGGGAATGAGCAGTTCTTC.

This clonotype showed up many times. This chain joins TRBV20-1 and TRBJ2-1; 11 positions agree with TRBD2. CDR3 length: 13 residues. Unmatched junction bases numbered 3, after V lost 3 bases and J lost 8 bases. CDR1 is DFQATT, CDR2 SNEGSKA, per germline (reference sequence). CDR3 region: CSASTSGSHEQFF. CDR3 DNA: TGCAGTGCTAGTACTAGCGGGAGTCATGAGCAGTTCTTC.

The genes are TRBV2 and TRBJ2-7; 12 positions match TRBD2. The junction had 3 bases not matched to a gene; V was cut back by 8 bases and J by 4 bases. The CDR3 is made up of 13 amino acids. Germline V lookup: CDR1 SNHLY, CDR2 FYNNEI. DNA of the CDR3: TGTGCCAGCCTCGGGACTAGCGGGTACGAGCAGTACTTC. Translated: CASLGTSGYEQYF.

This clonotype occurred once. The chain is built from TRBV29-1 and TRBJ2-1; D possibly corresponds to TRBD1 (5 bases). V was trimmed by 4 bases and J by 4 bases, leaving 8 bases between them. The germline V gene encodes CDR1 SQVTM and CDR2 ANQGSEA. CDR3 length equals 12 residues. In DNA, the CDR3 is TGCAGCGTTGGTGGGGCTTACAATGAGCAGTTCTTC. Translating gives CSVGGAYNEQFF.

Many counts were recorded for this clonotype. J is TRBJ1-2 and V is TRBV27, with TRBD1 as a possible D gene (6 bases). V was cut by 3 bases and J by 5 bases, with 13 bases left in between. The CDR3 has 14 amino acids. Germline values: CDR1 MNHEY, CDR2 SMNVEV (reference sequence). The CDR3 protein is CASSFQGMGYGYTF. The CDR3 region has the DNA TGTGCCAGCAGTTTTCAGGGGATGGGTTATGGCTACACCTTC.

This clonotype was picked up many times. The chain couples TRBV10-2 to TRBJ1-2; D is perhaps TRBD1 (6 bases). CDR3 length: 14 residues. The V and J ends lost 7 bases and 3 bases respectively, with 15 bases between them. Germline values: CDR1 WSHSY, CDR2 SAAADI. CDR3 in DNA: TGCGCCAGCAACCAGGGGCTCCTTTACTATGGCTACACCTTC. This sequence encodes CASNQGLLYYGYTF.

As regards this clonotype: The conserved closing phenylalanine or tryptophan is absent in this CDR3, likely reflecting a read error. The DNA is omitted, as the CDR3 cannot be located on it reliably, and the CDR3 follows TCRdb's listing. The chain links TRBV10-3 to TRBJ2-7; the DNA was not used to check the table's D call, TRBD1. Germline loops: CDR1 ENHRY, CDR2 SYGVKD. The CDR3 spans 12 residues, counting both ends. CDR3 sequence reads: CAISVDTSGQYL.

This clonotype was detected ten times or more. The rearrangement uses TRBV5-4 and TRBJ2-2; D unclear. CDR3 length: 16 amino acids. Germline CDR1 reads SGHNT; CDR2 reads YYREEE (reference sequence). Trimming took off 1 base at V and 0 bases at J, with 10 bases between the two ends. DNA for the CDR3: TGTGCCAGCAGCTTGCAGCGACTTTCGAACACCGGGGAGCTGTTTTTT. Protein product: CASSLQRLSNTGELFF.

This rearrangement joins TRBV6-1 to TRBJ2-7, with 7 bases fitting TRBD1. CDR1 and CDR2 from the germline V gene are MNHNS and SASEGT. The CDR3 is 14 residues long. V lost 6 bases, J lost 3 bases, and 8 bases stayed unmatched. CDR3 nucleotides: TGTGCCAGCAGATCCGGGACAGAGAGCTACGAGCAGTACTTC. The encoded protein is CASRSGTESYEQYF.

This sequence joins TRBV7-9 and TRBJ2-2; 9 positions match TRBD2. The CDR3 is 15 amino acids. CDR1 is SEHNR, CDR2 FQNEAQ, per germline (reference sequence). The junction had 10 bases not matched to a gene; V was cut back by 5 bases and J by 9 bases. CDR3 in DNA: TGTGCCAGCAGCCCCACGGGACTAGCCCTCCGGGAGCTGTTTTTT. It is translated as CASSPTGLALRELFF.

Note on this clonotype: Because it lacks the conserved phenylalanine or tryptophan at the end, this CDR3 is likely a read error. The chain has TRBV5-4 and TRBJ1-1, with TRBD1 identical over 9 bases. Germline-derived CDR1 and CDR2 are SGHNT and YYREEE (reference sequence). This CDR3 has 15 amino acids. V lost 7 bases, J lost 3 bases, and 10 bases stayed unmatched. Written as DNA, the CDR3 is TGTGCCAGCGGCCAATGGACAGGGGTGGACACTGAAGCTTTCTTG. Residues: CASGQWTGVDTEAFL.

This clonotype was observed many times. V gene TRBV20-1 combines with J gene TRBJ1-2; weak D call: TRBD1 (6 bases). The V and J ends lost 5 bases and 5 bases respectively, with 15 bases between them. This CDR3 spans 13 amino acids. Germline V gene sequence: CDR1 DFQATT, CDR2 SNEGSKA (reference sequence). CDR3 sequence (DNA): TGCAGTGCTCGGGACACGGTGAGGTATGGCTACACCTTC. Translated: CSARDTVRYGYTF.

This sequence joins TRBV2 and TRBJ1-6; tentative D call: TRBD1 (5 bases). Trimming left V 4 bases short and J 4 bases short, with 14 bases between. CDR3 length: 16 amino acids. Germline V lookup: CDR1 SNHLY, CDR2 FYNNEI. The CDR3 region has the DNA TGTGCCAGCAGTGGGGTAGGGGCACCTTATAATTCACCCCTCCACTTT. This gives the protein CASSGVGAPYNSPLHF.

This clonotype was counted at least ten times. V usage is TRBV5-6 and J usage is TRBJ2-2, with D maybe TRBD2 (7 bases). The CDR3 is made up of 13 amino acids. Germline V gene sequence: CDR1 SGHDT, CDR2 YYEEEE. The ends were cut back, 7 bases at V and 9 bases at J, with 16 bases in the middle. CDR3 DNA: TGTGCCAGCGGGGGGGCGTTGGGACGGGAGCTGTTTTTT. Amino acids: CASGGALGRELFF.

In its sample, this clonotype was seen many times. The chain has TRBV28 and TRBJ1-3; TRBD1 matches at 8 bases. This CDR3 has 18 residues. CDR1 and CDR2 from the germline V gene are MDHEN and SYDVKM. V was pared by 8 bases and J by 0 bases, with 15 bases of the junction left unmatched. CDR3 residues: CASGSWGEGQVSGNTIYF. The CDR3 DNA reads as TGTGCCAGCGGGAGTTGGGGGGAGGGACAGGTCTCTGGAAACACCATATATTTT.

Turning to this clonotype: It may be a read error: a sequence one base away is much more abundant. The rearrangement links TRBV11-2 to TRBJ2-1; tentative D call: TRBD2 (7 bases). The V gene's germline CDR1 is SGHAT and CDR2 FQNNGV. The ends were cut back, 4 bases at V and 7 bases at J, with 17 bases in the middle. The CDR3 extends over 15 amino acids. For the CDR3, the DNA is TGTGCCAGCAGCTCAGATGCGGGGGCGCATAATGAGCAGTTCTTC. Its translation is CASSSDAGAHNEQFF.

The CDR3, as DNA: TGTGCTTACTCCTCGGGGGGTTTAGGCACTGAAGCTTTCTTT. Protein product: CAYSSGGLGTEAFF. The chain recombines TRBV10-3 with TRBJ1-1, with D perhaps matching TRBD1 (5 bases). The CDR3 runs 14 residues. Germline V gives CDR1 ENHRY, CDR2 SYGVKD.

The CDR3 nucleotides are TGTGCCAGCAGTCCCCCGCACAGTTACAATGAGCAGTTCTTC. This translates into CASSPPHSYNEQFF. The J gene is TRBJ2-1, the V gene TRBV7-9; no reliable D call. Germline V CDR1 and CDR2: SEHNR, FQNEAQ (reference sequence). There are 14 residues in the CDR3. Deletions cut 6 bases from V and 4 bases from J, with 13 bases between.

The CDR3 protein is CASSERPGGYGYTF. The CDR3 DNA reads TGCGCCAGCAGTGAACGTCCAGGGGGCTATGGCTACACCTTC. The chain has TRBV10-2 and TRBJ1-2; TRBD1 matches 7 bases. This CDR3 region has 14 residues. V dropped 3 bases and J dropped 4; count of bases not matched to a gene: 5. Germline V gene data show CDR1 as WSHSY and CDR2 as SAAADI.